In this sample, the clone carrying this TCR beta chain turned up a few times. Antigen unknown. Template switching (which added a universal primer site) was used, and cDNA carried unique molecular identifiers. TCRdb processed the 5' RACE reads anew with MiXCR; each CDR3 protein has one entry. The sample includes 250,000 to 300,000 distinct CDR3 sequences, approximately 8.6% of them seen just once. The entry originates in a study of identical twins. Study outcomes and limitations: Twin pairs had excess sharing that was weaker in beta out-of-frame sequences. For zero-insertion analyses, partial confounding could come from invariant MAIT and iNKT cells. Insertions were reduced in abundant cord blood beta clonotypes but not in memory repertoires.

CDR3 size: 14 residues. The trim removed 5 bases at V and 6 bases at J, leaving 10 bases unmatched. Looked up from germline, CDR1 is DFQATT and CDR2 is SNEGSKA (reference sequence). The same specimen was also included in a second study, on yellow fever vaccine responses in identical twins.

This sequence was found in a young woman in good health. The chain uses TRBV20-1 and TRBJ2-1; 7 bases are a match to TRBD2. Sequencing used CD8+ T cells sorted from blood. CDR3 amino acids: CSAQGLYSLNEQFF. CDR3 DNA sequence: TGCAGTGCTCAGGGACTATACTCCCTCAATGAGCAGTTCTTC.